These 20 T cell receptor beta chains came from one sample sequenced in a study of T cells in localized non-small cell lung cancer (dated by TCRdb to the early 2020s). Library method: the immunoSEQ multiplex PCR assay. Sourced from immuneACCESS, this table was stored by TCRdb with only in-frame sequences that have V and J called. A share of the clones is absent; for the studies checked, an unresolved V gene accounts for under half, and the remainder has no known explanation. For this sample the table gives roughly 2,300 clones, of which 25% to 30% were detected only once. The ten largest clones capture approximately 21% of the sample. The sequencing used normal lung tissue next to the tumor, collected before any cancer treatment. Receptors originate from a man aged 35-75 years with stage II squamous cell lung carcinoma.

By sample fraction, this clone is medium-sized. This rearrangement joins TRBV11-3 to TRBJ1-2; TRBD1 aligns across 8 bases. The CDR3 contains 15 residues. Germline CDR1 reads SGHNT; CDR2 reads YENEEA. J gave up 7 bases and V 4 bases, and 11 bases lay outside the gene matches. This chain's CDR3 is CASSSEVRQGSGYTF. The CDR3 nucleotides are TGTGCCAGCAGCTCCGAGGTTAGACAGGGGTCTGGCTACACCTTC.

This clone is medium-sized. The chain is built from TRBV9 and TRBJ2-2; 7 bases are a match to TRBD1. Germline trimming cut 7 bases from V and 5 bases from J; bases unmatched to any gene: 14. Per germline, CDR1 SGDLS and CDR2 YYNGEE. The CDR3 is 16 amino acids. The DNA for the CDR3 is TGTGCCAGCGAAGAGTCAGGCGGCAGGGGGACCGGGGAGCTGTTTTTT. This translates into CASEESGGRGTGELFF.

This clone was seen a single time. The chain recombines TRBV28 with TRBJ2-1; 8 bases map to TRBD1. This CDR3 spans 15 amino acids. CDR1 is MDHEN and CDR2 is SYDVKM in the germline V gene. Losses at the gene ends were 7 bases for V and 4 bases for J; bases not matched to a gene: 9. DNA for the CDR3: TGTGCCAGCATCCACGGGACAGGACTTTACAATGAGCAGTTCTTC. Residues: CASIHGTGLYNEQFF. Using reference TRBV28 and TRBJ2-1 for the parts outside the CDR3, the full variable domain is DVKVTQSSRYLVKRTGEKVFLECVQDMDHENMFWYRQDPGLGLRLIYFSYDVKMKEKGDIPEGYSVSREKKERFSLILESASTNQTSMYLCASIHGTGLYNEQFFGPGTRLTVL.

This clone was seen only a few times. The chain couples TRBV7-6 to TRBJ2-7, with 10 bases lining up with TRBD1. Losses at the gene ends were 5 bases for V and 5 bases for J; bases not matched to a gene: 9. Germline lookup yields CDR1 SGHVS and CDR2 FNYEAQ. This CDR3 spans 15 amino acids. CDR3 in amino acids: CASSTNRDRGHEQYF. The CDR3 coding sequence is TGTGCCAGCAGCACAAACCGGGACAGGGGCCACGAGCAGTACTTC.

The V gene is TRBV19, the J gene TRBJ1-1; D remains unclear. Trimming cost V 4 bases and J 7 bases, with 13 bases left between them. CDR1 is LNHDA and CDR2 is SQIVND in the germline V gene (reference sequence). This CDR3 is 13 amino acids long. The chain's CDR3 is CASSNLFFDEAFF. CDR3 DNA: TGTGCCAGTAGTAATCTCTTCTTCGATGAAGCTTTCTTT.

This clone occurred a few times. The chain recombines TRBV2 with TRBJ2-3; D could derive from TRBD1 or TRBD2 (5 bases each). The CDR3 is 16 amino acids. Trimming pared 5 bases from V and 3 bases from J, leaving 18 bases between. Germline lookup yields CDR1 SNHLY and CDR2 FYNNEI. CDR3 amino acids: CASSTRDPAGTDTQYF. The DNA of the CDR3 is TGTGCCAGCAGTACTAGGGACCCCGCAGGGACAGATACGCAGTATTTT.

This clone qualifies as medium-sized. This chain connects TRBV11-3 to TRBJ1-3; TRBD1 might be the D (5 bases). Trimming took 2 bases from V and 0 from J, leaving 11 bases between them. Looked up from germline, CDR1 is SGHNT and CDR2 is YENEEA. The CDR3 totals 16 residues. The chain's CDR3 is CASSLQGRGSGNTIYF. CDR3 in DNA: TGTGCCAGCAGCTTACAGGGTAGGGGCTCTGGAAACACCATATATTTT.

This clone has more than one count but fewer than ten. The chain links TRBV18 to TRBJ2-2; 7 bases agree with TRBD1. From germline, CDR1 is KGHSH and CDR2 LQKENI. This CDR3 is 15 amino acids long. With V trimmed by 3 bases and J by 5 bases, 6 bases remained unmatched. The CDR3 here is CASSPSTGTTGELFF. CDR3 in DNA: TGTGCCAGCTCACCCTCGACAGGGACAACCGGGGAGCTGTTTTTT.

This clone showed up just a few times. This sequence joins TRBV9 and TRBJ2-7; maybe TRBD2 (6 bases). CDR1 SGDLS and CDR2 YYNGEE come from the germline V gene. The CDR3 is 15 amino acids. V shed 5 bases and J shed 2 bases, with 17 bases lying between them. DNA for the CDR3: TGTGCCAGCAGTGAAGTTGGGACTGAAGCCTACGAGCAGTACTTC. Its protein product is CASSEVGTEAYEQYF.

By its share, this clone is medium-sized. CDR3 region: CASSDQLSYEQYF. CDR3 coding DNA: TGTGCCAGCAGTGACCAGCTATCCTACGAGCAGTACTTC. The chain joins TRBV6-8 to TRBJ2-7, with D hard to call. The germline V gene has CDR1 MNHGY and CDR2 SAAAGT. Trimming pared 5 bases from V and 1 base from J, leaving 9 bases between. This CDR3 has 13 residues.

This chain links TRBV18 with TRBJ1-5; tentative D call: TRBD1 (6 bases). The germline V and J ends were trimmed by 2 bases and 5 bases, with 10 bases remaining between them. The CDR3 is made up of 14 amino acids. The germline gives CDR1 KGHSH, CDR2 LQKENI. The CDR3 loop reads CASSPNRVDQPQHF. The CDR3 DNA reads TGTGCCAGCTCACCAAACAGGGTTGATCAGCCCCAGCATTTT.

In this sample, this clone turned up a few times. The V and J genes are TRBV6-8 and TRBJ1-5, with D possibly matching TRBD1 (5 bases). The germline CDR1 and CDR2 sequences are MNHGY and SAAAGT. The CDR3 loop spans 15 amino acids. V was pared by 6 bases and J by 3 bases, with 15 bases between. The CDR3 DNA follows: TGTGCCAGCAGACCACCCGACAGTATCAATCAGCCCCAGCATTTT. It translates to CASRPPDSINQPQHF.

This clone was observed a few times. The gene calls are TRBV7-1 and TRBJ2-1; D gene uncertain. TRBV7-1 is designated an ORF whose function remains uncertain. V lost 4 bases and J 10 bases, leaving 14 bases between the germline ends. The CDR3 covers 13 residues. In DNA, the CDR3 is TGTGCCAGCAGCTTAGATCGATTCGGGGAGCAGTTCTTC. It translates to CASSLDRFGEQFF.

The gene calls are TRBV19 and TRBJ2-2, with D unclear. The germline V gene has CDR1 LNHDA and CDR2 SQIVND (reference sequence). There are 14 residues in the CDR3. Trimming removed 7 bases from V and 0 bases from J, with 9 bases in between. The CDR3 here is CASTQFANTGELFF. CDR3 sequence (DNA): TGTGCCAGTACTCAGTTCGCGAACACCGGGGAGCTGTTTTTT.

The chain employs TRBV29-1 and TRBJ2-1, with a possible D match to TRBD2 (7 bases). CDR1 SQVTM and CDR2 ANQGSEA come from the germline V gene. V lost 3 bases and J 7 bases, leaving 16 bases between the germline ends. CDR3 size: 14 residues. In nucleotides, the CDR3 is TGCAGCGTTGAGGCGAAAGGGGGGGGTAATGAGCAGTTCTTC. This encodes CSVEAKGGGNEQFF.

This chain links TRBV29-1 with TRBJ2-2, with D perhaps TRBD2 (5 bases). Deletions cut 4 bases from V and 5 bases from J, with 14 bases between. CDR3 length: 14 amino acids. Germline V gene sequence: CDR1 SQVTM, CDR2 ANQGSEA. DNA of the CDR3: TGCAGCGTTGCATTCGGGATAGAAACCGGGGAGCTGTTTTTT. Encoded protein: CSVAFGIETGELFF.

This clone was seen only a few times. The chain has TRBV11-3 and TRBJ1-4, with TRBD1 matching over 7 bases. The germline CDR1 and CDR2 sequences are SGHNT and YENEEA. With V trimmed by 1 base and J by 0 bases, 5 bases remained unmatched. The CDR3 is 17 amino acids. The CDR3: CASSLVGQGATNEKLFF. Written as DNA, the CDR3 is TGTGCCAGCAGCTTAGTGGGGCAGGGGGCAACTAATGAAAAACTGTTTTTT.

In this sample, this clone turned up a few times. The gene calls are TRBV6-8 and TRBJ1-6, with 9 bases that match TRBD1. The CDR3 sequence is 16 residues long. Trimming removed 0 bases from V and 13 bases from J; junction bases left unmatched: 10. CDR1 and CDR2 (germline): MNHGY, SAAAGT. As DNA, the CDR3 is TGTGCCAGCAGTTACTCGATAGGACAGGGGATGTCTCCCCTCCACTTT. It is translated as CASSYSIGQGMSPLHF.

V gene TRBV6-8 combines with J gene TRBJ1-1; D not resolved. Per the germline V gene, CDR1 is MNHGY and CDR2 is SAAAGT. Trimming pared 10 bases from V and 1 base from J, leaving 13 bases between. CDR3 length: 13 amino acids. Written as DNA, the CDR3 is TGTGCCATCAATTATGACCCGAACACTGAAGCTTTCTTT. Its translation: CAINYDPNTEAFF.

V gene TRBV14 combines with J gene TRBJ1-6, with TRBD1 identical over 9 bases. The CDR3 consists of 14 residues. Trimming removed 3 bases from V and 14 bases from J; junction bases left unmatched: 8. Per germline, CDR1 SGHDN and CDR2 FVKESK. The CDR3 is CASSQFGTGNTLHF. The CDR3 DNA sequence: TGTGCCAGCAGCCAGTTCGGGACAGGGAATACCCTCCACTTT.